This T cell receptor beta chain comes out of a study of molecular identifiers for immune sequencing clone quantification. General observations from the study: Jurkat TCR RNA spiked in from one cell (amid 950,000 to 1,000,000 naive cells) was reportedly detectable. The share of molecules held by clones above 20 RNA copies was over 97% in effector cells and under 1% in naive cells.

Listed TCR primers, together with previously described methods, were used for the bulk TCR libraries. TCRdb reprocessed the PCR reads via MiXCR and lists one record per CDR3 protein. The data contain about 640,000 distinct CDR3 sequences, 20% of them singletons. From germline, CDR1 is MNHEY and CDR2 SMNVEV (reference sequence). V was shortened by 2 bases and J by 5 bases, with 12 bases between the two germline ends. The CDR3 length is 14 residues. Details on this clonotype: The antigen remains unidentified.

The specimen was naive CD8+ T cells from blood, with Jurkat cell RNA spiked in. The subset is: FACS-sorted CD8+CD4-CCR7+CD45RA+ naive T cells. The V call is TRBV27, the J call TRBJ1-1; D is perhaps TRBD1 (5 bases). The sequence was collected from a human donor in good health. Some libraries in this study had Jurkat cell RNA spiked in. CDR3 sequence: CASSLVGGTTEAFF. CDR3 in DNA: TGTGCCAGCAGTTTAGTCGGGGGTACTACTGAAGCTTTCTTT.